One and the same sample provided the 28 T cell receptor beta chains below, sequenced in a study of blood T cell repertoires in COVID-19. TCRdb's copy holds only in-frame clones and misses some; the assay was immunoSEQ multiplex PCR. The sample lists 50,000 to 60,000 clones; roughly 91% were seen once. The sample consisted of peripheral blood. These receptors originate from a human donor in a cohort sampled during active COVID-19.

The rearrangement joins TRBV11-3 to TRBJ2-1, with D perhaps matching TRBD1 (7 bases). The CDR3 sequence is 20 residues long. Germline CDR1 reads SGHNT; CDR2 reads YENEEA. V lost 3 bases to trimming and J lost 0 bases, with 24 bases between them. The CDR3 is CASSFRQGGPPRSSYNEQFF. The CDR3 nucleotides read TGTGCCAGCAGCTTCCGACAGGGAGGCCCTCCTAGGAGCTCCTACAATGAGCAGTTCTTC. Complete variable domain (other parts from reference TRBV11-3 and TRBJ2-1): EAGVVQSPRYKIIEKKQPVAFWCNPISGHNTLYWYLQNLGQGPELLIRYENEEAVDDSQLPKDRFSAERLKGVDSTLKIQPAELGDSAVYLCASSFRQGGPPRSSYNEQFFGPGTRLTVL.

The V gene is TRBV6-2 or TRBV6-3, the J gene TRBJ2-1; unclear D gene. Looked up from germline, CDR1 is MNHEY and CDR2 is SVGEGT. CDR3 length: 14 residues. V lost 6 bases to trimming and J lost 1 base, with 10 bases between them. The CDR3 here is CASSLRGSYNEQFF. DNA for the CDR3: TGTGCCAGCAGCCTCCGAGGATCCTACAATGAGCAGTTCTTC.

V and J are TRBV29-1 and TRBJ2-5, with D possibly matching TRBD2 (5 bases). The CDR3 runs 15 residues. The V and J ends lost 3 bases and 4 bases respectively, with 18 bases between them. Germline V gene data show CDR1 as SQVTM and CDR2 as ANQGSEA. CDR3 residues: CSVDDREGTGETQYF. DNA for the CDR3: TGCAGCGTTGACGATCGCGAGGGTACTGGAGAGACCCAGTACTTC.

The CDR3, as DNA: TGTGCCAGCACCAACCTCGGAGAGGGCGCAGATACGCAGTATTTT. Encoded protein: CASTNLGEGADTQYF. The chain employs TRBV9 and TRBJ2-3, with D maybe TRBD2 (5 bases). The V and J ends lost 6 bases and 4 bases respectively, with 18 bases between them. This CDR3 spans 15 amino acids. Germline values: CDR1 SGDLS, CDR2 YYNGEE.

This clone was observed once. The CDR3 loop reads CASSLGSRDTGELFF. The CDR3 DNA is TGCGCCAGCAGCTTGGGTTCACGGGACACCGGGGAGCTGTTTTTT. This rearrangement joins TRBV5-1 to TRBJ2-2; D gene uncertain. Trimming left V 0 bases short and J 3 bases short, with 9 bases between. The germline V gene encodes CDR1 SGHRS and CDR2 YFSETQ. The CDR3 spans 15 residues.

V is TRBV11-3 and J is TRBJ2-1; 10 bases align to TRBD2. Germline V gene data show CDR1 as SGHNT and CDR2 as YENEEA. The CDR3 runs 17 residues. The V gene end was trimmed by 2 bases and the J gene end by 0 bases; junction bases not matched to a gene: 4. This chain's CDR3 is CASSLLAGASSYNEQFF. CDR3 coding DNA: TGTGCCAGCAGCTTACTAGCGGGGGCCAGCTCCTACAATGAGCAGTTCTTC.

This rearrangement joins TRBV7-8 to TRBJ2-7; 10 positions agree with TRBD1. Germline V gene sequence: CDR1 SGHVS, CDR2 FQNEAQ. CDR3 length: 14 amino acids. Losses at the gene ends were 2 bases for V and 7 bases for J; bases not matched to a gene: 5. CDR3 amino acids: CASSLRQGAGEQYF. CDR3 bases: TGTGCCAGCAGCTTAAGACAGGGGGCAGGGGAGCAGTACTTC. Based on the CDR3 plus reference TRBV7-8 and TRBJ2-7, the full variable domain is GAGVSQSPRYKVAKRGQDVALRCDPISGHVSLFWYQQALGQGPEFLTYFQNEAQLDKSGLPSDRFFAERPEGSVSTLKIQRTQQEDSAVYLCASSLRQGAGEQYFGPGTRLTVT.

This clone was found a few times. The chain recombines TRBV19 with TRBJ2-2; 11 bases fit TRBD1. V trimming: 4 bases; J trimming: 4 bases; junction bases outside the gene matches: 5. Germline CDR1 and CDR2: LNHDA and SQIVND (reference sequence). This CDR3 is built from 16 residues. The chain's CDR3 is CASSTRTGGGTGELFF. The CDR3 DNA is TGTGCCAGTAGTACTCGGACAGGGGGCGGCACCGGGGAGCTGTTTTTT.

This clone has just one count. V and J are TRBV6-5 and TRBJ2-5; TRBD2 matches at 10 bases. This CDR3 has 16 amino acids. Germline V gene data show CDR1 as MNHEY and CDR2 as SVGAGI. The ends lost 0 bases at V and 1 base at J; junction bases unmatched: 2. The CDR3: CASSYSQREGQETQYF. CDR3 bases: TGTGCCAGCAGTTACTCGCAGCGGGAGGGCCAAGAGACCCAGTACTTC.

The V gene is TRBV15, the J gene TRBJ2-6; no reliable D call. The CDR3 runs to 15 residues. Trimming took 3 bases from V and 4 from J, leaving 10 bases between them. The germline V gene encodes CDR1 LNHNV and CDR2 YYDKDF (reference sequence). The CDR3 bases are TGTGCCACCAGCAGGGAGTTCACGGGGGCCAACGTCCTGACTTTC. Translation: CATSREFTGANVLTF. Together with reference TRBV15 and TRBJ2-6, the CDR3 gives the full variable domain: DAMVIQNPRYQVTQFGKPVTLSCSQTLNHNVMYWYQQKSSQAPKLLFHYYDKDFNNEADTPDNFQSRRPNTSFCFLDIRSPGLGDTAMYLCATSREFTGANVLTFGAGSRLTVL.

V is TRBV6-6 and J is TRBJ1-6, with D possibly TRBD1 on 6 matching bases. Germline loops: CDR1 MNHNY, CDR2 SVGAGI (reference sequence). With 4 bases removed from V and 7 bases from J, the gap between germline ends came to 17 bases. The CDR3 runs 16 residues. The CDR3 coding sequence is TGTGCCAGCAGTTGGGACCTTCGGGGGGCGAATTCACCCCTCCACTTT. It yields the protein CASSWDLRGANSPLHF.

This sequence joins TRBV3-1 (or the pseudogene TRBV3-2) and TRBJ2-3, with D unclear. Germline assignment: CDR1 LGHDT and CDR2 YNNKEL (reference sequence). The CDR3 contains 14 residues. V was cut by 0 bases and J by 6 bases, with 10 bases left in between. For the CDR3, the DNA is TGTGCCAGCAGCCAAGACCCGTCCGGGGATACGCAGTATTTT. This translates into CASSQDPSGDTQYF.

This clone occurred once. The chain carries TRBV11-3 and TRBJ2-1; 7 bases match TRBD1. Per germline, CDR1 SGHNT and CDR2 YENEEA. J lost 5 bases, V lost 3 bases, and 7 bases had no gene match. CDR3 size: 15 residues. CDR3 nucleotide sequence: TGTGCCAGCAGCTTCGGCGGACAGGTGCACAATGAGCAGTTCTTC. It encodes CASSFGGQVHNEQFF.

The genes are TRBV5-6 and TRBJ2-2, with TRBD2 matching 8 bases. The germline V gene encodes CDR1 SGHDT and CDR2 YYEEEE. The CDR3 sequence is 13 residues long. Trimming cost V 4 bases and J 7 bases; bases outside gene matches: 3. CDR3 DNA: TGTGCCAGCAGCCCCGCGGGGGGCGGGGAGCTGTTTTTT. This codes for CASSPAGGGELFF.

The CDR3, as DNA: TGTGCCAGCAGGCTCTGGGAAGGCGAGGAGCGAGCGGGGGGGCAGAATGAGCAGTTCTTC. Amino acids: CASRLWEGEERAGGQNEQFF. The chain couples TRBV6-7 to TRBJ2-1; the match to TRBD2 covers 10 bases. TRBV6-7 is noted as an ORF with a role that remains uncertain. The CDR3 consists of 20 residues. V shed 6 bases and J 7 bases; nucleotides not matched to a gene: 24.

The chain joins TRBV29-1 to TRBJ2-5; D ambiguous. Germline CDR1 SQVTM, CDR2 ANQGSEA. Trimming removed 4 bases from V and 4 bases from J, with 10 bases in between. The CDR3 loop spans 12 amino acids. This chain's CDR3 is CSVGVRRETQYF. CDR3 coding DNA: TGCAGCGTTGGGGTCCGGAGAGAGACCCAGTACTTC. The full variable domain, with the rest looked up from reference TRBV29-1 and TRBJ2-5, is SAVISQKPSRDICQRGTSLTIQCQVDSQVTMMFWYRQQPGQSLTLIATANQGSEATYESGFVIDKFPISRPNLTFSTLTVSNMSPEDSSIYLCSVGVRRETQYFGPGTRLLVL.

This clone was counted a single time. J is TRBJ2-7 and V is TRBV11-2; 13 nucleotides align to TRBD2. Germline V gene lookup returns CDR1 SGHAT and CDR2 FQNNGV. The V and J ends lost 7 bases and 5 bases, in that order; junction bases with no gene match: 8. The CDR3 consists of 15 residues. The CDR3 DNA reads TGTGCCAGCACCGTGGGACTAGCGGGGAGAAACGAGCAGTACGTC. This sequence encodes CASTVGLAGRNEQYV.

The rearrangement joins TRBV11-2 to TRBJ2-5; TRBD2 aligns across 15 bases. The trim removed 5 bases at V and 4 bases at J, leaving 5 bases unmatched. The CDR3 consists of 16 residues. Germline values: CDR1 SGHAT, CDR2 FQNNGV. CDR3 DNA sequence: TGTGCCAGCAGCCGGACTAGCGGGGGGGCCGGAGAGACCCAGTACTTC. Protein sequence: CASSRTSGGAGETQYF.

This chain uses TRBV30 with TRBJ1-3; D remains ambiguous. The CDR3 length is 14 residues. The germline CDR1 and CDR2 sequences are GTSNPN and SVGIG (reference sequence). Trimming cost V 0 bases and J 0 bases, with 6 bases left between them. DNA of the CDR3: TGTGCCTGGAGTGTATCGAGCTCTGGAAACACCATATATTTT. It is translated as CAWSVSSSGNTIYF.

The chain recombines TRBV3-1 (or the pseudogene TRBV3-2) with TRBJ1-4, with D perhaps matching TRBD1 (5 bases). Deletions cut 5 bases from V and 3 bases from J, with 13 bases between. Germline-derived CDR1 and CDR2 are LGHDT and YNNKEL (reference sequence). This CDR3 contains 15 residues. The CDR3 protein is CASSASGTANEKLFF. CDR3 coding DNA: TGTGCCAGCAGCGCCAGCGGGACTGCTAATGAAAAACTGTTTTTT.

J is TRBJ1-6 and V is TRBV25-1; unclear D gene. Germline CDR1 MGHDK, CDR2 SYGVNS. Trimming left V 1 base short and J 7 bases short, with 14 bases between. The length of the CDR3 is 16 residues. The CDR3 region is CASSEFGEGSNSPLHF. CDR3 bases: TGTGCCAGCAGTGAATTCGGAGAGGGCTCGAATTCACCCCTCCACTTT.

V is TRBV7-3 and J is TRBJ2-3; 8 positions match TRBD2. Germline assignment: CDR1 SGHTA and CDR2 FQGTGA. The V and J ends lost 5 bases and 3 bases, in that order; junction bases with no gene match: 16. The CDR3 runs 18 residues. In DNA, the CDR3 is TGTGCCAGCAGCCCGCTGGGGGTGGCGGGAGGAGGGACAGATACGCAGTATTTT. It specifies CASSPLGVAGGGTDTQYF.

The CDR3: CASSLGENTEAFF. For the CDR3, the DNA is TGCGCCAGCAGCTTAGGGGAGAACACTGAAGCTTTCTTT. V usage is TRBV5-1 and J usage is TRBJ1-1; TRBD1 is a possible D gene (5 bases). Trimming pared 2 bases from V and 1 base from J, leaving 6 bases between. The CDR3 is made up of 13 amino acids. Germline lookup yields CDR1 SGHRS and CDR2 YFSETQ.

This rearrangement joins TRBV11-3 to TRBJ2-7; no definite D call. Germline V gene data show CDR1 as SGHNT and CDR2 as YENEEA. This CDR3 is 13 amino acids long. V lost 3 bases and J lost 0, with 6 bases in between. CDR3 residues: CASSFGSSYEQYF. The CDR3 coding sequence is TGTGCCAGCAGCTTTGGCAGCTCCTACGAGCAGTACTTC.

This chain uses TRBV24-1 with TRBJ1-2, with D unclear. Trimming left V 3 bases short and J 5 bases short, with 3 bases between. The CDR3 has 11 residues. The germline CDR1 and CDR2 sequences are KGHDR and SFDVKD. In nucleotides, the CDR3 is TGTGCCACCAGTGATCAGTATGGCTACACCTTC. Amino acids: CATSDQYGYTF.

This chain connects TRBV18 to TRBJ2-5, with D perhaps matching TRBD1 (6 bases). The V end was cut by 1 base, the J end by 4 bases, with 10 bases between. CDR3 length: 14 residues. CDR1 KGHSH and CDR2 LQKENI come from the germline V gene. The chain's CDR3 is CASSPRGQSETQYF. CDR3 DNA sequence: TGTGCCAGCTCACCACGGGGACAATCAGAGACCCAGTACTTC.

The chain uses TRBV3-1 (or the pseudogene TRBV3-2) and TRBJ1-1; no clear D. Germline V gene sequence: CDR1 LGHDT, CDR2 YNNKEL (reference sequence). Trimming removed 7 bases from V and 2 bases from J, with 5 bases in between. CDR3 length: 11 residues. The CDR3 DNA reads TGTGCCAGCACCCTTAACACTGAAGCTTTCTTT. Protein sequence: CASTLNTEAFF.

The chain combines TRBV27 with TRBJ2-7; weak D call: TRBD2 (7 bases). The CDR3 has 13 amino acids. The V gene's germline CDR1 is MNHEY and CDR2 SMNVEV (reference sequence). Trimming removed 0 bases from V and 6 bases from J, with 9 bases in between. CDR3: CASSLSRGGEQYF. DNA of the CDR3: TGTGCCAGCAGTTTATCAAGGGGGGGCGAGCAGTACTTC.